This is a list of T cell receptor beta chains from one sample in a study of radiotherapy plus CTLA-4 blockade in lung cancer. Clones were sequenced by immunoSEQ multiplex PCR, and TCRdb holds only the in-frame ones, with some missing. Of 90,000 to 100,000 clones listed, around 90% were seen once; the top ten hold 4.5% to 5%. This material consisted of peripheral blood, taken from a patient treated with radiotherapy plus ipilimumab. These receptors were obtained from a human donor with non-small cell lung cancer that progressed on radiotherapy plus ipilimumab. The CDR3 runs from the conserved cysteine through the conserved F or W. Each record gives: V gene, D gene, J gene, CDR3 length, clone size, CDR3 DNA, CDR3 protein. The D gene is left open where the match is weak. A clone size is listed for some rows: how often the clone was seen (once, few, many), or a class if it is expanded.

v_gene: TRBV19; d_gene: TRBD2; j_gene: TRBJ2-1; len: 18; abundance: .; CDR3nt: TGTGCCAGTACCCCTAACCCGGGACTAGCGGGGGTGTACAATGAGCAGTTCTTC; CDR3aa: CASTPNPGLAGVYNEQFF
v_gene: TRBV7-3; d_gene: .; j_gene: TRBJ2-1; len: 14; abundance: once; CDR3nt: TGTGCCAGCAGCTTAAACCCGGCCCACAATGAGCAGTTCTTC; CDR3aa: CASSLNPAHNEQFF
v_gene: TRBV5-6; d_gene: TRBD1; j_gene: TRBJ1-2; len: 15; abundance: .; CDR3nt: TGTGCCAGCAGCTTGGGGTGGGACAGAAAAAATGGCTACACCTTC; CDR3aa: CASSLGWDRKNGYTF
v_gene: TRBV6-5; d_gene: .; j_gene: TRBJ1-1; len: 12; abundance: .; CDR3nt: TGTGCCAGCAGTTTCGGGAACACTGAAGCTTTCTTT; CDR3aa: CASSFGNTEAFF
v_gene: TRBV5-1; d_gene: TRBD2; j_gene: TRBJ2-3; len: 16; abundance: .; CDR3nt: TGCGCCAGCAGCTTGACAGGACTAGCGGGCACAGATACGCAGTATTTT; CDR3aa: CASSLTGLAGTDTQYF
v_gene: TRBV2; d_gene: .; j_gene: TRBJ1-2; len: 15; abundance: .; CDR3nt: TGTGCCAGCAGTGAAACAAGGGGAGCTAACTATGGCTACACCTTC; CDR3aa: CASSETRGANYGYTF
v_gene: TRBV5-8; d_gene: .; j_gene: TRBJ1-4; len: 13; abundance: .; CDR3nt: TGTGCCAGCAGCTTGGATCAGGAGGAAAAACTGTTTTTT; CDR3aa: CASSLDQEEKLFF
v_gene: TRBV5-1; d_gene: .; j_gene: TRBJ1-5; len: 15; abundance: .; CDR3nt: TGCGCCAGCAGTCCGGACGGATACAGCAATCAGCCCCAGCATTTT; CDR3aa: CASSPDGYSNQPQHF
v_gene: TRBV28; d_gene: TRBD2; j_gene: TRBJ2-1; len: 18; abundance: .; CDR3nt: TGTGCCAGCAGTTTAGGTCCTAGCGGGAGCCTTACGTCGAATGAGCAGTTCTTC; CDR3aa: CASSLGPSGSLTSNEQFF
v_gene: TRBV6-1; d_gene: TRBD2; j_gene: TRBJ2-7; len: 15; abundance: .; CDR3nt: TGTGCCAGCAGAGCTACTAGCGGGATCTCCTACGAGCAGTACTTC; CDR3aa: CASRATSGISYEQYF
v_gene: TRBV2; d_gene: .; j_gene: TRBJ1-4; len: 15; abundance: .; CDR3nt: TGTGCCAGCAGCGGACCCCTTGCAACTAATGAAAAACTGTTTTTT; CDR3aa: CASSGPLATNEKLFF
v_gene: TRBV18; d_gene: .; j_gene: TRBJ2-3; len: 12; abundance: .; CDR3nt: TGTGCCAGCTCATCCCCCACAGATACGCAGTATTTT; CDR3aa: CASSSPTDTQYF
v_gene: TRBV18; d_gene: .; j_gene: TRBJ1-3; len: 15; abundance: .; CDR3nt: TGTGCCAGCTCACCTTCGAGTGGTTACGGAAACACCATATATTTT; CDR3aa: CASSPSSGYGNTIYF
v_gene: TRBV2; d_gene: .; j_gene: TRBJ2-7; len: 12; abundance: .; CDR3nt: TGTGCCAGCAGTTTGACAGGCTACGAGCAGTACTTC; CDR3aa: CASSLTGYEQYF
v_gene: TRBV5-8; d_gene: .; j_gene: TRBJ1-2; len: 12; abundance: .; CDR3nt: TGTGCCAGCATCAGGAAGGGGTTTGGCTACACCTTC; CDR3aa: CASIRKGFGYTF
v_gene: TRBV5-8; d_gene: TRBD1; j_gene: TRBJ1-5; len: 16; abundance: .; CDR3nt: TGTGCCAGCAGCCTCTTCAGGGGGTTAAGCAATCAGCCCCAGCATTTT; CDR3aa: CASSLFRGLSNQPQHF
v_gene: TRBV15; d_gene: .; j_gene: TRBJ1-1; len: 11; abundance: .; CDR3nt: TGTGCCACCAGCTTCAACACTGAAGCTTTCTTT; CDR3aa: CATSFNTEAFF
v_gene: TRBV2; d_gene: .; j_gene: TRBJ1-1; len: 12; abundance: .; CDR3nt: TGTGCCAGGAGTCAAGGGAACACTGAAGCTTTCTTT; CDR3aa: CARSQGNTEAFF
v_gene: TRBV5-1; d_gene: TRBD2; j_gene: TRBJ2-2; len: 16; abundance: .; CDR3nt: TGCGCCAGCAGCCAACTAGCGGGAGGCGAAACCGGGGAGCTGTTTTTT; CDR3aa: CASSQLAGGETGELFF
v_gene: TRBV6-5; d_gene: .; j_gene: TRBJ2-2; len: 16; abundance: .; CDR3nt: TGTGCCAGCAGTTATCGAACAGGCCCGAACACCGGGGAGCTGTTTTTT; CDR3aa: CASSYRTGPNTGELFF
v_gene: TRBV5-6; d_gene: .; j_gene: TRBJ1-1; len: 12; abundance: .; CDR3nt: TGTGCCAGCAGCTCGCTCAGGGCTGAAGCTTTCTTT; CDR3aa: CASSSLRAEAFF
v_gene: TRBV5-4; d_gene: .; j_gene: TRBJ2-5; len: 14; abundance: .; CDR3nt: TGTGCCAGCAGCCCCACTAGTTCCGGAGAGACCCAGTACTTC; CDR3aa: CASSPTSSGETQYF
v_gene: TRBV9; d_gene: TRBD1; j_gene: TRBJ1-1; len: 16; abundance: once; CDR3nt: TGTGCCAGCAGCGAGGGGGACAGGGGGCGAAGTACTGAAGCTTTCTTT; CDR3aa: CASSEGDRGRSTEAFF
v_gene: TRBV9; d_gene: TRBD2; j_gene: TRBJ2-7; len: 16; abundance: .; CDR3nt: TGTGCCAGCAGCCAAGGAGGGAGCGGGAGGTTCAACGAGCAGTACTTC; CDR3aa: CASSQGGSGRFNEQYF
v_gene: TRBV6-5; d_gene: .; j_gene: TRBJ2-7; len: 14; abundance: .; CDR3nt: TGTGCCAGCAGTTACTCGGCCGGTTCCTACGAGCAGTACTTC; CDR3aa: CASSYSAGSYEQYF
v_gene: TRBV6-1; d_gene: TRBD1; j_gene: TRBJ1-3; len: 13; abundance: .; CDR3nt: TGTGCCAGCAAAGCAGGGGGAGGAAACACCATATATTTT; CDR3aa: CASKAGGGNTIYF
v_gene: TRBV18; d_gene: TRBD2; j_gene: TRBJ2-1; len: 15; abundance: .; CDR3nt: TGTGCCAGCTCACCGGGACTAGCGAGGGGAAATGAGCAGTTCTTC; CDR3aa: CASSPGLARGNEQFF
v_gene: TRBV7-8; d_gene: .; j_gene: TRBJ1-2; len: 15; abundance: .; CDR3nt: TGTGCCAGCAGCCCACCCGGGGCGGGCGACTATGGCTACACCTTC; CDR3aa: CASSPPGAGDYGYTF
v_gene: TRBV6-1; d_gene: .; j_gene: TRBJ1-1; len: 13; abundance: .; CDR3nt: TGTGCCAGCAGTGAAGGAATGGGCTATGAAGCTTTCTTT; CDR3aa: CASSEGMGYEAFF
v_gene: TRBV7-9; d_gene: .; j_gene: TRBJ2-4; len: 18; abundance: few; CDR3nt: TGTGCCAGCAGCCACGGGGGAGTGGATTGGAGGGTCAAAAACATTCAGTACTTC; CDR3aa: CASSHGGVDWRVKNIQYF
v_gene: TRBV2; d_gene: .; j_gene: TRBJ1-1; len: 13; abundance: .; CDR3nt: TGTGCCAGCAAACAAGAGTTGAACACTGAAGCTTTCTTT; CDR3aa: CASKQELNTEAFF
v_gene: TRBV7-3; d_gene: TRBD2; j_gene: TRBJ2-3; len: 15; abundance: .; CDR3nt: TGTGCCAGCAGCTTTCTAGCGGGAGAGACAGATACGCAGTATTTT; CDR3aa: CASSFLAGETDTQYF